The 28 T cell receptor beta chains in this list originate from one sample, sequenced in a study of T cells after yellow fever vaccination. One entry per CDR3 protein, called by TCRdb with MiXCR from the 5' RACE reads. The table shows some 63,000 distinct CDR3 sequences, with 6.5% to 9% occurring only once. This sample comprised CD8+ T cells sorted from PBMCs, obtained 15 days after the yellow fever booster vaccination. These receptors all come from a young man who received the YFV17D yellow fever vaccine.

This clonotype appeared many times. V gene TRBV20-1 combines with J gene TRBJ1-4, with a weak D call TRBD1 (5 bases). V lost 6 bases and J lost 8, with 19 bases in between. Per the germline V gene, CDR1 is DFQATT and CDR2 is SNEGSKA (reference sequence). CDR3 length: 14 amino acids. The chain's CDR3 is CSATPPGEDEKLFF. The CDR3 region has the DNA TGCAGTGCCACTCCTCCGGGGGAAGACGAAAAACTGTTTTTT.

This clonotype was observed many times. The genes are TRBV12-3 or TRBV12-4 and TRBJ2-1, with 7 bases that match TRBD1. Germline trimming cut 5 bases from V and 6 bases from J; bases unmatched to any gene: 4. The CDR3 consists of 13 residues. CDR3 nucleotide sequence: TGTGCCAGCAGTCCCTGGACAGGCAATGAGCAGTTCTTC. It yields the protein CASSPWTGNEQFF.

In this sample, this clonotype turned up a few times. CDR3 loop: CASSLSIDEQFF. The CDR3 nucleotides are TGTGCCAGCAGCTTATCGATAGATGAGCAGTTCTTC. The chain couples TRBV7-2 to TRBJ2-1; D gene ambiguous. Germline-derived CDR1 and CDR2 are SGHTA and FQGNSA. V was cut by 2 bases and J by 8 bases, with 7 bases left in between. The CDR3 loop spans 12 amino acids.

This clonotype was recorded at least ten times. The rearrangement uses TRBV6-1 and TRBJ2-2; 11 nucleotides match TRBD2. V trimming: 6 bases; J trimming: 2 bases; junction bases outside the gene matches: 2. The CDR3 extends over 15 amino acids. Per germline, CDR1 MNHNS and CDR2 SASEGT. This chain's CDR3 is CASSGLAGNTGELFF. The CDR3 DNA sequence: TGTGCCAGCAGCGGACTAGCGGGCAACACCGGGGAGCTGTTTTTT.

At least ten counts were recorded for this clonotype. Here the CDR3 reads CASSYTSGASRRTDTQYF. In DNA, the CDR3 is TGTGCCAGCAGTTACACCTCGGGGGCTAGCCGGCGGACAGATACGCAGTATTTT. This chain connects TRBV6-5 to TRBJ2-3; the D call may be TRBD1 or TRBD2 (6 bases each). V was pared by 2 bases and J by 3 bases, with 21 bases between. The germline V gene has CDR1 MNHEY and CDR2 SVGAGI. The CDR3 loop spans 18 amino acids.

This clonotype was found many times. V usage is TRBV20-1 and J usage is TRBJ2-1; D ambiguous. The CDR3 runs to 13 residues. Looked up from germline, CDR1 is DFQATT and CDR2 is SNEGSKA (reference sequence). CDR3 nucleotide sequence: TGCAGCCCCTTTGACGCAACCTACAATGAGCAGTTCTTC. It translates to CSPFDATYNEQFF.

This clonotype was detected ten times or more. The CDR3 spells CASRWTGHPYNEQFF. The CDR3 coding sequence is TGTGCCAGCAGGTGGACAGGCCACCCATACAATGAGCAGTTCTTC. The chain links TRBV2 to TRBJ2-1; 7 bases are a match to TRBD1. Germline V gene data show CDR1 as SNHLY and CDR2 as FYNNEI. V lost 6 bases to trimming and J lost 4 bases; unmatched junction nucleotides: 9. This CDR3 is 15 amino acids long.

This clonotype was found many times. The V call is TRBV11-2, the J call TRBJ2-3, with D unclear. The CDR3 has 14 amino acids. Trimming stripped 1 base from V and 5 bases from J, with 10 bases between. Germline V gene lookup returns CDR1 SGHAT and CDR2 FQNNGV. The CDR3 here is CASSLVGPGDTQYF. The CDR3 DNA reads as TGTGCCAGCAGCTTAGTCGGGCCGGGAGATACGCAGTATTTT.

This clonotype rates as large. The CDR3 region has the DNA TGCGCCAGCAGCCTAGAGACTAGCTCATATCTTAGGGATGAGCAGTTCTTC. Encoded protein: CASSLETSSYLRDEQFF. The chain employs TRBV5-1 and TRBJ2-1, with 7 bases matching TRBD2. The CDR3 has 17 amino acids. Germline V gives CDR1 SGHRS, CDR2 YFSETQ. The ends lost 4 bases at V and 8 bases at J; junction bases unmatched: 18.

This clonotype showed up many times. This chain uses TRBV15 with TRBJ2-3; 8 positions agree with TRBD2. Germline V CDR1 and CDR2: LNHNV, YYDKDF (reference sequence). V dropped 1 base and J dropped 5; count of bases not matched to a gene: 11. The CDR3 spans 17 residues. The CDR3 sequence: CATSRAFTSGVEDTQYF. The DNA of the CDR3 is TGTGCCACCAGCAGAGCCTTTACTAGCGGAGTAGAAGATACGCAGTATTTT.

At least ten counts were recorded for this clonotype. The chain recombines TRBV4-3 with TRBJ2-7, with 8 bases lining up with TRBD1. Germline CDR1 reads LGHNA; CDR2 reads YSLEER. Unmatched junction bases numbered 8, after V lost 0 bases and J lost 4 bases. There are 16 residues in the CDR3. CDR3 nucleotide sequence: TGCGCCAGCAGCCAAGATCGACCAGGGGGCTTTTACGAGCAGTACTTC. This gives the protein CASSQDRPGGFYEQYF.

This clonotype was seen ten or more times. DNA for the CDR3: TGTGCCAGCTCCTCAGAAGGGGGAGACTATGGCTACACCTTC. Translation gives CASSSEGGDYGYTF. This rearrangement joins TRBV12-3 or TRBV12-4 to TRBJ1-2, with D possibly matching TRBD1 (6 bases). The CDR3 spans 14 residues. Trimming removed 8 bases from V and 3 bases from J, with 16 bases in between.

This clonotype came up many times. The CDR3 here is CSVTLAGGLRGYEQYF. The DNA of the CDR3 is TGCAGTGTAACTCTAGCGGGAGGGCTTAGGGGGTACGAGCAGTACTTC. The gene calls are TRBV20-1 and TRBJ2-7; 12 nucleotides line up with TRBD2. V trimming: 7 bases; J trimming: 4 bases; junction bases outside the gene matches: 14. CDR1 and CDR2 from the germline V gene are DFQATT and SNEGSKA (reference sequence). The CDR3 runs to 16 residues.

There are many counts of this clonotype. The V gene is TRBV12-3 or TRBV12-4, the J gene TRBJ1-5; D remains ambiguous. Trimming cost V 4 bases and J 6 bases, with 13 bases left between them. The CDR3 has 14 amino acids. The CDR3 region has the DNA TGTGCCAGCAGTTCCTCGACGAACGGTCAGCCCCAGCATTTT. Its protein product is CASSSSTNGQPQHF.

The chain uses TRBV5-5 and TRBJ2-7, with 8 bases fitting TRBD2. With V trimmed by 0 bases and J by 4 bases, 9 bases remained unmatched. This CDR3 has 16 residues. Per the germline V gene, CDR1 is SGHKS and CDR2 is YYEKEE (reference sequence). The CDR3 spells CASSLAGGAYRYEQYF. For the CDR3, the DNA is TGTGCCAGCAGCTTGGCCGGGGGGGCTTATCGGTACGAGCAGTACTTC.

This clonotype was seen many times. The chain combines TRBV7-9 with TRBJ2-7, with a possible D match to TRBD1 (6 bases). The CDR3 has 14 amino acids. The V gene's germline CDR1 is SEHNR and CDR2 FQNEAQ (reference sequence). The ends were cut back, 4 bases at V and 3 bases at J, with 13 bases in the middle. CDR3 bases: TGTGCCAGCAGCTCAGACAGGAGCGGCTACGAGCAGTACTTC. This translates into CASSSDRSGYEQYF.

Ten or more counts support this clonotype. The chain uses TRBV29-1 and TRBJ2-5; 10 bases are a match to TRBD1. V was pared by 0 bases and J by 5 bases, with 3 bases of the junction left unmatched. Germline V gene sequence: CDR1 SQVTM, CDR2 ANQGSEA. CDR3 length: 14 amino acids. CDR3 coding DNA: TGCAGCGTTGAAGATGGGACAGGGGTTGAGACCCAGTACTTC. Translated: CSVEDGTGVETQYF. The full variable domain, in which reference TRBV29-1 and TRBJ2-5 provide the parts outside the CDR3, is SAVISQKPSRDICQRGTSLTIQCQVDSQVTMMFWYRQQPGQSLTLIATANQGSEATYESGFVIDKFPISRPNLTFSTLTVSNMSPEDSSIYLCSVEDGTGVETQYFGPGTRLLVL.

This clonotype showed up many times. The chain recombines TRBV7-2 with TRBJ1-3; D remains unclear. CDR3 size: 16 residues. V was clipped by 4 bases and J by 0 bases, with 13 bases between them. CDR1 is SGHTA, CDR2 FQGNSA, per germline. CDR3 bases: TGTGCCAGCAGCTCCACGGGCCTTCTCTCTGGAAACACCATATATTTT. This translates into CASSSTGLLSGNTIYF. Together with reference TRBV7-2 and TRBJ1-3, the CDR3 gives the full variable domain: GAGVSQSPSNKVTEKGKDVELRCDPISGHTALYWYRQSLGQGLEFLIYFQGNSAPDKSGLPSDRFSAERTGGSVSTLTIQRTQQEDSAVYLCASSSTGLLSGNTIYFGEGSWLTVV.

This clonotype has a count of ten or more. The CDR3 region is CATSRGPGGADEQYF. The CDR3 DNA sequence: TGTGCCACCAGCAGAGGTCCAGGGGGGGCCGACGAGCAGTACTTC. The rearrangement links TRBV15 to TRBJ2-7, with D perhaps matching TRBD1 or TRBD2 (7 bases each). Germline lookup yields CDR1 LNHNV and CDR2 YYDKDF (reference sequence). CDR3 size: 15 residues. Between the trimmed V and J ends, which lost 1 base and 5 bases, there was a span of 15 bases.

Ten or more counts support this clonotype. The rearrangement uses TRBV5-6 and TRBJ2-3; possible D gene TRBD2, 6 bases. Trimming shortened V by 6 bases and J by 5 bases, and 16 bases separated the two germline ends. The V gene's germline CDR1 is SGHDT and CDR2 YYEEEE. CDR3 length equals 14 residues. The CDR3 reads CASTSRRDEDTQYF. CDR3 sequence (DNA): TGTGCCAGCACATCCAGGAGGGACGAAGATACGCAGTATTTT.

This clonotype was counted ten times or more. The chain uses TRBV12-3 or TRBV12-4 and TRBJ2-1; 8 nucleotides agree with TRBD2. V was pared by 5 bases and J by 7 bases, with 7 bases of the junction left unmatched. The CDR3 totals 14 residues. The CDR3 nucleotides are TGTGCCAGCAGTCCACCGACGGGGGGGAATGAGCAGTTCTTC. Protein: CASSPPTGGNEQFF.

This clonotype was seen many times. The CDR3 loop reads CSVTTSGELFF. For the CDR3, the DNA is TGCAGCGTTACGACGTCCGGGGAGCTGTTTTTT. The rearrangement uses TRBV29-1 and TRBJ2-2; D uncertain. The germline CDR1 and CDR2 sequences are SQVTM and ANQGSEA. The length of the CDR3 is 11 residues. V gave up 5 bases and J gave up 6 bases, with 7 bases separating them.

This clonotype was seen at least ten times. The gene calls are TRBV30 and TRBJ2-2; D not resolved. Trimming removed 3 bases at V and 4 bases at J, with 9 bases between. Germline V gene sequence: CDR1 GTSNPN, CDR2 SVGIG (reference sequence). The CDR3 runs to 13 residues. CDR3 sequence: CAWREHGTGELFF. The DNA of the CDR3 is TGTGCCTGGAGGGAGCATGGCACCGGGGAGCTGTTTTTT.

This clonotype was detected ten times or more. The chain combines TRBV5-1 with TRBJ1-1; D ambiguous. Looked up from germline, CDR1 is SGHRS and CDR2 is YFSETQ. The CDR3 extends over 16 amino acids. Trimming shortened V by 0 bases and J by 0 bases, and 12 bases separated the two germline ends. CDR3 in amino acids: CASSLVTSQMNTEAFF. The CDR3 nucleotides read TGCGCCAGCAGCTTGGTTACAAGCCAAATGAACACTGAAGCTTTCTTT. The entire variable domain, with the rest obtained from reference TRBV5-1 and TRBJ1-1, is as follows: KAGVTQTPRYLIKTRGQQVTLSCSPISGHRSVSWYQQTPGQGLQFLFEYFSETQRNKGNFPGRFSGRQFSNSRSEMNVSTLELGDSALYLCASSLVTSQMNTEAFFGQGTRLTVV.

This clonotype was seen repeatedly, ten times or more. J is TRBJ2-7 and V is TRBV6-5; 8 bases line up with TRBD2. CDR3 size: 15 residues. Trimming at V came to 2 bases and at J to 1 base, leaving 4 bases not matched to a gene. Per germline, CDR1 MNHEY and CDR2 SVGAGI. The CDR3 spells CASSYGSSGSYEQYF. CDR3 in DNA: TGTGCCAGCAGTTACGGGTCTAGCGGGTCCTACGAGCAGTACTTC.

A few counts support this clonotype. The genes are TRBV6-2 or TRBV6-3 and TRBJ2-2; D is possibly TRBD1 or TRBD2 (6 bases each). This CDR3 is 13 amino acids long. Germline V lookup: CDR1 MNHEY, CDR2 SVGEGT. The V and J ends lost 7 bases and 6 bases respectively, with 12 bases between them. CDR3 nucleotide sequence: TGTGCCAGCAACCCTAGGGGGGCCGGGGAGCTGTTTTTT. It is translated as CASNPRGAGELFF.

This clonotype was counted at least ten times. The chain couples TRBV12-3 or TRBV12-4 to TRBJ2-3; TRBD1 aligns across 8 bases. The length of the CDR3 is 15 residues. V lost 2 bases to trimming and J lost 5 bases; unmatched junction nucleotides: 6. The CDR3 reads CASSLSGGAGDTQYF. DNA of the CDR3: TGTGCCAGCAGTTTATCAGGGGGCGCGGGAGATACGCAGTATTTT.

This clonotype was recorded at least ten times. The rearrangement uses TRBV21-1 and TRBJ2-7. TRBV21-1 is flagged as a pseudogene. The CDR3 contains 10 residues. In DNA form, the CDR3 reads TGTGCCAGCCGAAGGGACGAGCAGTACTTC. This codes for CASRRDEQYF.